These 8 T cell receptor beta chains share one sample of origin, sequenced in a study of blood T cell repertoires in COVID-19. Some clones are missing from TCRdb's copy, which holds only in-frame ones; the method was immunoSEQ multiplex PCR. The sample holds over 120,000 clones, 65% to 90% seen once. The sequenced sample consisted of peripheral blood. Receptors originate from a man aged 55 to 70 with active or convalescent COVID-19.

This rearrangement joins TRBV25-1 to TRBJ2-1; 10 nucleotides agree with TRBD2. The CDR3 runs 16 residues. CDR1 is MGHDK, CDR2 SYGVNS, per germline. The V and J ends lost 2 bases and 4 bases, in that order; junction bases with no gene match: 5. CDR3 in amino acids: CASSEMASGGYNEQFF. CDR3 nucleotides: TGTGCCAGCAGTGAAATGGCTAGCGGGGGTTACAATGAGCAGTTCTTC.

The V and J genes are TRBV7-2 and TRBJ2-7, with 10 nucleotides matching TRBD1. In germline, CDR1 is SGHTA, CDR2 FQGNSA. The CDR3 covers 13 residues. V was pared by 1 base and J by 10 bases, with 4 bases of the junction left unmatched. The CDR3 spells CASSLVGTGEQYV. CDR3 coding DNA: TGTGCCAGCAGCTTAGTAGGGACAGGGGAACAGTACGTC.

The chain recombines TRBV10-3 with TRBJ1-1, with D perhaps matching TRBD1 (6 bases). CDR3 length equals 14 residues. V was pared by 6 bases and J by 1 base, with 12 bases between. The germline CDR1 and CDR2 sequences are ENHRY and SYGVKD. The CDR3 region has the DNA TGTGCCATCAGAACCGGGACAACGAACACTGAAGCTTTCTTT. This sequence encodes CAIRTGTTNTEAFF.

The chain couples TRBV11-2 to TRBJ1-1; 7 bases are a match to TRBD1. The CDR3 is made up of 16 amino acids. Germline values: CDR1 SGHAT, CDR2 FQNNGV. Germline trimming cut 2 bases from V and 3 bases from J; bases unmatched to any gene: 9. The CDR3 here is CASSLTGTDPYTEAFF. Written as DNA, the CDR3 is TGTGCCAGCAGCTTAACGGGGACAGACCCGTACACTGAAGCTTTCTTT.

The chain couples TRBV4-1 to TRBJ1-2, with D hard to call. The germline V and J ends were trimmed by 0 bases and 7 bases, with 18 bases remaining between them. The V gene's germline CDR1 is MGHRA and CDR2 YSYEKL. The CDR3 totals 16 residues. The CDR3 DNA sequence: TGCGCCAGCAGCCAAGATCCGGCCGGGATACAGCGTGGCTACACCTTC. It is translated as CASSQDPAGIQRGYTF.

The chain recombines TRBV6-2 or TRBV6-3 with TRBJ2-3, with 15 bases lining up with TRBD2. In germline, CDR1 is MNHEY, CDR2 SVGEGT. V lost 4 bases to trimming and J lost 5 bases; unmatched junction nucleotides: 7. The CDR3 is made up of 17 amino acids. The CDR3 nucleotides are TGTGCCAGCAGTTTCCGGACTAGCGGGAGGGCAAGAGATACGCAGTATTTT. It translates to CASSFRTSGRARDTQYF.

V usage is TRBV15 and J usage is TRBJ1-2; D is unclear. Germline CDR1 LNHNV, CDR2 YYDKDF (reference sequence). V lost 0 bases and J 5 bases, leaving 16 bases between the germline ends. This CDR3 has 16 residues. The CDR3 DNA reads TGTGCCACCAGCAGAGATCTCTTAGGGAGGGAATATGGCTACACCTTC. Its protein is CATSRDLLGREYGYTF.

V and J are TRBV19 and TRBJ1-2; 7 nucleotides line up with TRBD1. V was pared by 4 bases and J by 1 base, with 3 bases of the junction left unmatched. In germline, CDR1 is LNHDA, CDR2 SQIVND (reference sequence). CDR3 length: 14 amino acids. The CDR3 nucleotides are TGTGCCAGTAGTACAAGGGACAGTAACTATGGCTACACCTTC. It yields the protein CASSTRDSNYGYTF.